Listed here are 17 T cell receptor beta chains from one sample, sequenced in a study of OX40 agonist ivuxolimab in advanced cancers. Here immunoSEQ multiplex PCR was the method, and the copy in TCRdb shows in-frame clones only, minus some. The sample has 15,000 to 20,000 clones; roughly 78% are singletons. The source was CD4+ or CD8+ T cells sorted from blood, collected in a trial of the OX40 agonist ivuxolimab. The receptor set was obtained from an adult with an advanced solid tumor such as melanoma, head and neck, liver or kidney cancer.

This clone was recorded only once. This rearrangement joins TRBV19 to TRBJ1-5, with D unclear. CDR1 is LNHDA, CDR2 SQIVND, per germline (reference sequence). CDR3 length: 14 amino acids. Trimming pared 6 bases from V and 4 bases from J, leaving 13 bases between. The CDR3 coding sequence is TGTGCCAGTAGACTCGGGCCCGAGAATCAGCCCCAGCATTTT. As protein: CASRLGPENQPQHF.

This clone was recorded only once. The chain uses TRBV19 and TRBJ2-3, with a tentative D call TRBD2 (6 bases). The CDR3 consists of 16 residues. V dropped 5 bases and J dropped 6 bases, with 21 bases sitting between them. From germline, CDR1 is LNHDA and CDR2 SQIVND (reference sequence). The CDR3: CASSPSWDFFRDTQYF. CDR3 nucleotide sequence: TGTGCCAGTAGTCCTTCGTGGGACTTCTTTCGGGATACGCAGTATTTT.

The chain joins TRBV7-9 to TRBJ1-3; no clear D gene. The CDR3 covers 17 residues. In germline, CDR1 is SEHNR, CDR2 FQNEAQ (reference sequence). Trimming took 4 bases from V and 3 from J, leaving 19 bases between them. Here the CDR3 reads CASSSNRADVHGNTIYF. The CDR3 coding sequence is TGTGCCAGCAGCTCCAATAGAGCCGACGTTCATGGAAACACCATATATTTT. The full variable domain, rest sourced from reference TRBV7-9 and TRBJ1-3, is DTGVSQNPRHKITKRGQNVTFRCDPISEHNRLYWYRQTLGQGPEFLTYFQNEAQLEKSRLLSDRFSAERPKGSFSTLEIQRTEQGDSAMYLCASSSNRADVHGNTIYFGEGSWLTVV.

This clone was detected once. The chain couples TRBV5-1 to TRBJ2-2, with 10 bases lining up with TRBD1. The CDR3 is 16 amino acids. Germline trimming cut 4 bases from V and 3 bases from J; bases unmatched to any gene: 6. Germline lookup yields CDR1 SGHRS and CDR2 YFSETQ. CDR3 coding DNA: TGCGCCAGCAGCCGGGGGACAGGGGAGGACACCGGGGAGCTGTTTTTT. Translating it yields CASSRGTGEDTGELFF.

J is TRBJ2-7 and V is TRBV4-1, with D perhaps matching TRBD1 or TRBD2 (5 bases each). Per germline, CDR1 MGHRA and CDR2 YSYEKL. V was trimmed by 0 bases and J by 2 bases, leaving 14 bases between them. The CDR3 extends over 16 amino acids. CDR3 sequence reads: CASSQDGAKLAYEQYF. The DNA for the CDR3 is TGCGCCAGCAGCCAAGATGGGGCAAAACTAGCCTACGAGCAGTACTTC.

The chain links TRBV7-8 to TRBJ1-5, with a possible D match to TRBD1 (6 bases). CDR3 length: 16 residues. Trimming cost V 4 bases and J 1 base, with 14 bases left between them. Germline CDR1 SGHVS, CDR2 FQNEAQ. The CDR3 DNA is TGTGCCAGCAGCTCTGGGGGCTTCTCGAGCAATCAGCCCCAGCATTTT. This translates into CASSSGGFSSNQPQHF.

CDR3 sequence: CASQVGNTEAFF. For the CDR3, the DNA is TGTGCCAGCCAGGTTGGGAACACTGAAGCTTTCTTT. The chain carries TRBV5-5 and TRBJ1-1; D is unresolved. The ends were cut back, 7 bases at V and 1 base at J, with 8 bases in the middle. This CDR3 is 12 amino acids long. In germline, CDR1 is SGHKS, CDR2 YYEKEE (reference sequence).

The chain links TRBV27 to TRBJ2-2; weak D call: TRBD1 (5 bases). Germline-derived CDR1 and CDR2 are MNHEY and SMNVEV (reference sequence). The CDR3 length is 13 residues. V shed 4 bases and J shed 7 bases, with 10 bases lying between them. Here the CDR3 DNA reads TGTGCCAGCAGTTATACAGGCCACGGGGAGCTGTTTTTT. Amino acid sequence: CASSYTGHGELFF.

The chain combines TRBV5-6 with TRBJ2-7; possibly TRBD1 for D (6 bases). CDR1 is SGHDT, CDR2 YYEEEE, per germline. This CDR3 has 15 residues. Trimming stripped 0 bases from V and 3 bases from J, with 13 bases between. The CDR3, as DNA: TGTGCCAGCAGCTTGGATCCAGGGGTTTACTACGAGCAGTACTTC. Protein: CASSLDPGVYYEQYF.

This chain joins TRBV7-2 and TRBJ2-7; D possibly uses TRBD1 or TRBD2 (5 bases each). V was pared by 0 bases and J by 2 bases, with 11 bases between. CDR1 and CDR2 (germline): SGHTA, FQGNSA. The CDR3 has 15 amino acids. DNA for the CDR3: TGTGCCAGCAGCTTAGCGGGGGTCCCTACCTACGAGCAGTACTTC. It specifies CASSLAGVPTYEQYF.

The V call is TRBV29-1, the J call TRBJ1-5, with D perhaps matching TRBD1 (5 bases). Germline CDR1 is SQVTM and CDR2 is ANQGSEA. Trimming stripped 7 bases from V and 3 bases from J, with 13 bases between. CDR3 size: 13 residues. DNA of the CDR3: TGCAGCGCCCTCCCGGGACCCAATCAGCCCCAGCATTTT. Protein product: CSALPGPNQPQHF.

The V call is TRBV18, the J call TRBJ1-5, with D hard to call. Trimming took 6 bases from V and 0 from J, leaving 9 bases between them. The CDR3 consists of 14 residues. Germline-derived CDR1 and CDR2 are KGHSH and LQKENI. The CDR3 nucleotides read TGTGCCAGCTCGGTCGGGATTAGCAATCAGCCCCAGCATTTT. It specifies CASSVGISNQPQHF.

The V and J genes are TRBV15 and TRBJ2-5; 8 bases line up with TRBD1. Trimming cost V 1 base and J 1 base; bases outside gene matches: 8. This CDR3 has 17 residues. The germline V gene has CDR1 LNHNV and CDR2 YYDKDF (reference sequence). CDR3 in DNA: TGTGCCACCAGCAGAGGCCCAGCAACAGGGGGCCAAGAGACCCAGTACTTC. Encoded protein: CATSRGPATGGQETQYF.

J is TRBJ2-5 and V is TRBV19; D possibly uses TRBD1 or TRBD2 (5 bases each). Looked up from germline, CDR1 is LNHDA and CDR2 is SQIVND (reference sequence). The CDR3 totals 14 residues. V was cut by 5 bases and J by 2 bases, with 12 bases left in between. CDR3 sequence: CASSHGAGQETQYF. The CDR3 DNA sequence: TGTGCCAGTAGTCACGGGGCAGGGCAAGAGACCCAGTACTTC.

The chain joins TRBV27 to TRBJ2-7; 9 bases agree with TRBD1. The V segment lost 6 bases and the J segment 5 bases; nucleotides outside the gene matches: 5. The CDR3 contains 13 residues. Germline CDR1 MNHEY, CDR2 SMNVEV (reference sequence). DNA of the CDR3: TGTGCCAGCAGGACGGGACAGGGAGACGAGCAGTACTTC. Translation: CASRTGQGDEQYF.

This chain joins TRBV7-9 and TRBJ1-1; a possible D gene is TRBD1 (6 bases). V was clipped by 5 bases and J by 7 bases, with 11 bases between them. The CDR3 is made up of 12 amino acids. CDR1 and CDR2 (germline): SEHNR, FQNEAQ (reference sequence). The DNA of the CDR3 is TGTGCCAGCAGCCCGGGGACACTTGAAGCTTTCTTT. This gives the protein CASSPGTLEAFF.

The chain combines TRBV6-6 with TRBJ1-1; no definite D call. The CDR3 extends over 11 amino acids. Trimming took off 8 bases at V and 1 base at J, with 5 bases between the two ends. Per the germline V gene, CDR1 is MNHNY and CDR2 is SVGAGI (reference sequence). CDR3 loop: CASEWNTEAFF. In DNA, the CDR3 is TGTGCCAGCGAGTGGAACACTGAAGCTTTCTTT.